The 17 T cell receptor beta chains in this list originate from one sample, sequenced in a study of shared clonotypes between healthy human individuals. Sequencing used immunoSEQ multiplex PCR; TCRdb keeps in-frame clones, though not all of them. The sample contains about a million clones, roughly 75% of which appear only once. The sample was memory CD4+ T cells sorted from blood. Stated subset: CD45RA-negative fraction. These receptors came from a man younger than 35 in good health.

J is TRBJ2-1 and V is TRBV6-1; 11 nucleotides agree with TRBD2. CDR1 is MNHNS and CDR2 is SASEGT in the germline V gene. CDR3 length: 15 amino acids. The trim removed 5 bases at V and 3 bases at J, leaving 3 bases unmatched. The CDR3, as DNA: TGTGCCAGCAGTTCCACTAGCGGGAGCTACAATGAGCAGTTCTTC. Its protein is CASSSTSGSYNEQFF.

Of note for this clone: Different DNA sequences within this sample yield the same CDR3. The rearrangement links TRBV10-3 to TRBJ2-5, with D unclear. V was clipped by 0 bases and J by 3 bases, with 2 bases between them. Germline CDR1 and CDR2: ENHRY and SYGVKD. There are 12 residues in the CDR3. The DNA for the CDR3 is TGTGCCATCAGTGAGTCCAAAGAGACCCAGTACTTC. Encoded protein: CAISESKETQYF.

The J gene is TRBJ1-3, the V gene TRBV15; D is ambiguous. The CDR3 has 16 residues. Germline V lookup: CDR1 LNHNV, CDR2 YYDKDF (reference sequence). V was clipped by 1 base and J by 0 bases, with 10 bases between them. The CDR3 region has the DNA TGTGCCACCAGCAGAGTTCTGAGGAACTCTGGAAACACCATATATTTT. This sequence encodes CATSRVLRNSGNTIYF.

The chain combines TRBV28 with TRBJ1-1; 8 bases fit TRBD1. Trimming took 7 bases from V and 11 from J; bases not matched to a gene: 9. This CDR3 has 12 amino acids. Germline V gene lookup returns CDR1 MDHEN and CDR2 SYDVKM. Written as DNA, the CDR3 is TGTGCCAGCACCGGAAGGGGACAGGACGCTTTCTTT. This translates into CASTGRGQDAFF.

As regards this clone: It is likely a read error: a sequence one base away is far more abundant. The chain recombines TRBV5-4 with TRBJ2-1; 9 nucleotides line up with TRBD1. The CDR3 is made up of 16 amino acids. V trimming: 4 bases; J trimming: 5 bases; junction bases outside the gene matches: 10. In germline, CDR1 is SGHNT, CDR2 YYREEE (reference sequence). CDR3 amino acids: CASSGWWRDRDNEQFF. CDR3 nucleotides: TGTGCCAGCAGCGGTTGGTGGCGGGACAGGGACAATGAGCAGTTCTTC.

This clone came up a few times. The rearrangement uses TRBV7-9 and TRBJ2-1; 9 nucleotides line up with TRBD2. The germline V gene encodes CDR1 SEHNR and CDR2 FQNEAQ (reference sequence). V trimming: 6 bases; J trimming: 2 bases; junction bases outside the gene matches: 5. The CDR3 length is 15 residues. The CDR3 coding sequence is TGTGCCAGCAGGGATACTAGCGGGCCCTACAATGAGCAGTTCTTC. It specifies CASRDTSGPYNEQFF.

The rearrangement uses TRBV5-1 and TRBJ1-4; no firm D call. V gave up 0 bases and J gave up 8 bases, with 8 bases separating them. The germline V gene encodes CDR1 SGHRS and CDR2 YFSETQ. The CDR3 spans 13 residues. The CDR3 loop reads CASSLEVGEKLFF. CDR3 nucleotides: TGCGCCAGCAGCTTGGAGGTCGGCGAAAAACTGTTTTTT.

To note about this clone: Being one base from a much bigger clone, this may be a read error. V and J are TRBV10-1 and TRBJ1-1; a weak D match, TRBD1 (5 bases). The CDR3 is 13 amino acids. Germline V CDR1 and CDR2: WNHNN, SYGVQD (reference sequence). V was cut by 3 bases and J by 3 bases, with 8 bases left in between. The CDR3 nucleotides are TGCGCCAGCAGTGAATGGGGGTACACTGAAGCTTTCTTT. Translating gives CASSEWGYTEAFF.

The V and J genes are TRBV30 and TRBJ2-7; the D gene is possibly TRBD1 (5 bases). V lost 0 bases, J lost 0 bases, and 12 bases lay in between. From germline, CDR1 is GTSNPN and CDR2 SVGIG (reference sequence). The CDR3 runs to 15 residues. The DNA of the CDR3 is TGTGCCTGGAGTGTAGGGGTCTCGAGCTCCTACGAGCAGTACTTC. Its translation is CAWSVGVSSSYEQYF.

On this clone itself: The sample has other DNA sequences that encode this CDR3 too. The chain combines TRBV6-5 with TRBJ2-7, with D perhaps assigned TRBD1 or TRBD2 (5 bases each). The V end was cut by 6 bases, the J end by 4 bases, with 10 bases between. Germline V gives CDR1 MNHEY, CDR2 SVGAGI. This CDR3 has 12 residues. In nucleotides, the CDR3 is TGTGCCAGCAGGGGGCGAGGGTACGAGCAGTACTTC. It translates to CASRGRGYEQYF.

This clone was found once. The chain links TRBV11-2 to TRBJ2-5, with D perhaps assigned TRBD1 or TRBD2 (5 bases each). CDR1 is SGHAT and CDR2 is FQNNGV in the germline V gene. Trimming cost V 5 bases and J 2 bases, with 6 bases left between them. The CDR3 loop spans 12 amino acids. This chain's CDR3 is CASSEGQETQYF. The DNA for the CDR3 is TGTGCCAGCAGCGAGGGGCAAGAGACCCAGTACTTC.

This clone was seen a handful of times. The chain carries TRBV6-1 and TRBJ2-7; possibly TRBD2 for D (6 bases). Looked up from germline, CDR1 is MNHNS and CDR2 is SASEGT. CDR3 length: 15 residues. V was pared by 0 bases and J by 2 bases, with 11 bases between. The CDR3 protein is CASSEAGTGAYEQYF. In DNA form, the CDR3 reads TGTGCCAGCAGTGAAGCGGGCACGGGGGCCTACGAGCAGTACTTC.

The V gene is TRBV11-3, the J gene TRBJ1-3, with 7 positions matching TRBD1. The V segment lost 8 bases and the J segment 4 bases; nucleotides outside the gene matches: 11. This CDR3 is built from 15 residues. The germline CDR1 and CDR2 sequences are SGHNT and YENEEA. The CDR3 loop is CASARDSLPGNTIYF. CDR3 bases: TGTGCCAGCGCCCGGGACAGCCTCCCGGGAAACACCATATATTTT.

DNA for the CDR3: TGCGCCAGCAGCCTTAAGGGCCTACAGGGGGTGAAGCCCCAGCATTTT. Its translation: CASSLKGLQGVKPQHF. The J gene is TRBJ1-5, the V gene TRBV4-1; 8 bases match TRBD1. The CDR3 contains 16 residues. Germline-derived CDR1 and CDR2 are MGHRA and YSYEKL. V shed 4 bases and J 8 bases; nucleotides not matched to a gene: 13.

The chain combines TRBV27 with TRBJ2-3, with no clear D. There are 14 residues in the CDR3. V lost 4 bases to trimming and J lost 6 bases, with 14 bases between them. The germline V gene encodes CDR1 MNHEY and CDR2 SMNVEV (reference sequence). This chain's CDR3 is CASSSPSRRDTQYF. CDR3 bases: TGTGCCAGCAGTTCACCCAGCCGACGTGATACGCAGTATTTT.

The rearrangement links TRBV10-2 to TRBJ2-1; D not certain. This CDR3 contains 10 residues. Trimming removed 6 bases at V and 5 bases at J, with 2 bases between. Germline CDR1 and CDR2: WSHSY and SAAADI. CDR3 nucleotide sequence: TGCGCCAGCAGCGACAATGAGCAGTTCTTC. Its protein is CASSDNEQFF.

This chain joins TRBV27 and TRBJ2-6; no definite D call. From germline, CDR1 is MNHEY and CDR2 SMNVEV (reference sequence). V shed 2 bases and J shed 0 bases, with 14 bases lying between them. This CDR3 comprises 18 residues. For the CDR3, the DNA is TGTGCCAGCAGTTTAGGATTAAGTCAACTCTCTGGGGCCAACGTCCTGACTTTC. Its protein is CASSLGLSQLSGANVLTF.